This T cell receptor beta chain comes out of a study of CD8+ T cells in alopecia areata. Study details: The drug, oral tofacitinib, was given to treated patients at 5 to 10 mg twice daily.

As the sequencing template, cDNA was produced by extracting RNA and reverse transcribing it. Repertoires were generated with immunoSEQ multiplex PCR, while TCRdb's copy carries only in-frame clones and drops some. This sample has 100,000 to 150,000 clones, with 49% found just once. It was from PBMCs that CD4+ and CD8+ T cells were sorted. This clone showed up just a few times. The specimen was CD8+ T cells sorted from blood, collected at week 0. The receptor's source is a human donor with alopecia areata.

CDR3 sequence reads: CASSLVGPSPLHF. The CDR3 nucleotides are TGTGCCAGCAGCTTAGTAGGCCCTTCCCCCCTCCACTTT. The chain employs TRBV7-8 and TRBJ1-6; D ambiguous. This CDR3 spans 13 amino acids. The germline V and J ends were trimmed by 1 base and 13 bases, with 11 bases remaining between them. The germline gives CDR1 SGHVS, CDR2 FQNEAQ.